The 29 T cell receptor beta chains reported below all come from one sample, sequenced in a study of OX40 agonist ivuxolimab in advanced cancers. Clones were read by immunoSEQ multiplex PCR, and TCRdb kept only the in-frame ones, dropping some. Of 50,000 to 70,000 clones listed, about 80% are singletons. The specimen was CD4+ or CD8+ T cells sorted from blood, collected in a trial of the OX40 agonist ivuxolimab. These receptors originate from an adult with an advanced solid tumor such as melanoma, head and neck, liver or kidney cancer.

The chain links TRBV7-8 to TRBJ1-3; weak D call: TRBD1 (6 bases). Germline assignment: CDR1 SGHVS and CDR2 FQNEAQ. This CDR3 is 17 amino acids long. The V gene lost 0 bases and the J gene lost 0 bases, with 12 bases spanning the gap. The DNA for the CDR3 is TGTGCCAGCAGCTTAGCGTTACAGGGTAGCTCTGGAAACACCATATATTTT. Its protein is CASSLALQGSSGNTIYF.

The chain employs TRBV6-7 and TRBJ2-2; D is perhaps TRBD1 (6 bases). TRBV6-7 counts as an open reading frame of uncertain function. V dropped 6 bases and J dropped 6 bases, with 11 bases sitting between them. This CDR3 has 13 residues. The CDR3 spells CASSHRVPGELFF. For the CDR3, the DNA is TGTGCCAGCAGCCACAGGGTACCCGGGGAGCTGTTTTTT.

The chain uses TRBV6-5 and TRBJ1-4, with a weak D call TRBD1 (5 bases). The V end lost 5 bases, the J end lost 8 bases, and 18 bases lay between the germline ends. This CDR3 comprises 15 residues. The germline V gene encodes CDR1 MNHEY and CDR2 SVGAGI. The CDR3 DNA follows: TGTGCCAGCAGTCTCCGGGGGAGGGCGGAGGAAAAACTGTTTTTT. The encoded protein is CASSLRGRAEEKLFF.

This chain links TRBV28 with TRBJ1-1; no clear D. V shed 8 bases and J shed 0 bases, with 7 bases lying between them. Germline CDR1 and CDR2: MDHEN and SYDVKM. The CDR3 is 12 amino acids. The CDR3 nucleotides are TGTGCCAGCGTAACCCTGAACACTGAAGCTTTCTTT. This encodes CASVTLNTEAFF.

J is TRBJ2-5 and V is TRBV6-1; possible D gene TRBD2, 5 bases. With 6 bases removed from V and 2 bases from J, the gap between germline ends came to 7 bases. The CDR3 length is 12 residues. CDR1 is MNHNS, CDR2 SASEGT, per germline. The CDR3, as DNA: TGTGCCAGCAGCCGGGATCAAGAGACCCAGTACTTC. Residues: CASSRDQETQYF.

The CDR3 coding sequence is TGTGCCAGCAGCCACTTTGTGGGTGTCGGGGAGCTGTTTTTT. Amino acids: CASSHFVGVGELFF. V and J are TRBV6-6 and TRBJ2-2; D not resolved. The CDR3 has 14 amino acids. The germline V gene encodes CDR1 MNHNY and CDR2 SVGAGI (reference sequence). V was shortened by 6 bases and J by 7 bases, with 15 bases between the two germline ends.

This clone occurred once. The chain carries TRBV9 and TRBJ1-6; D ambiguous. The CDR3 sequence is 15 residues long. Germline V gene lookup returns CDR1 SGDLS and CDR2 YYNGEE. V was shortened by 2 bases and J by 7 bases, with 13 bases between the two germline ends. CDR3 protein: CASSVQDVTNSPLHF. CDR3 nucleotide sequence: TGTGCCAGCAGCGTTCAAGACGTTACCAATTCACCCCTCCACTTT.

The chain has TRBV10-3 and TRBJ2-7; 7 nucleotides agree with TRBD2. Germline assignment: CDR1 ENHRY and CDR2 SYGVKD. The ends lost 6 bases at V and 2 bases at J; junction bases unmatched: 10. The CDR3 consists of 15 residues. The CDR3 loop is CAISEGLAVTYEQYF. As DNA, the CDR3 is TGTGCCATCAGCGAAGGGCTAGCGGTTACCTACGAGCAGTACTTC.

V and J are TRBV5-4 and TRBJ2-1; 7 bases map to TRBD1. The J segment lost 10 bases and the V segment lost 1 base, leaving 5 bases of the junction unmatched. The CDR3 length is 13 residues. The germline gives CDR1 SGHNT, CDR2 YYREEE (reference sequence). The CDR3 protein is CASSLPRGQEQFF. The CDR3 bases are TGTGCCAGCAGCTTGCCCCGGGGACAGGAGCAGTTCTTC. Supplemented by reference TRBV5-4 and TRBJ2-1, the full variable domain reads ETGVTQSPTHLIKTRGQQVTLRCSSQSGHNTVSWYQQALGQGPQFIFQYYREEENGRGNFPPRFSGLQFPNYSSELNVNALELDDSALYLCASSLPRGQEQFFGPGTRLTVL.

This clone was observed once. The rearrangement joins TRBV4-2 to TRBJ1-5, with D unresolved. Trimming took 0 bases from V and 3 from J, leaving 9 bases between them. Germline lookup yields CDR1 LGHNA and CDR2 YNFKEQ. This CDR3 has 15 residues. For the CDR3, the DNA is TGTGCCAGCAGCCAAGATGGGGAGTACAATCAGCCCCAGCATTTT. Its protein product is CASSQDGEYNQPQHF.

The chain is built from TRBV11-1 and TRBJ2-3; 8 bases fit TRBD1. Germline trimming cut 5 bases from V and 1 base from J; bases unmatched to any gene: 2. Germline V CDR1 and CDR2: SGHAT, FQDESV (reference sequence). CDR3 length: 14 residues. CDR3 loop: CASSLDRGTDTQYF. CDR3 nucleotide sequence: TGTGCCAGCAGCCTGGACAGGGGCACAGATACGCAGTATTTT.

The CDR3: CASSEAGGGNQPQHF. The DNA of the CDR3 is TGTGCCAGCAGTGAAGCGGGCGGGGGAAATCAGCCCCAGCATTTT. J is TRBJ1-5 and V is TRBV6-1; maybe TRBD1 (5 bases). V was trimmed by 0 bases and J by 4 bases, leaving 10 bases between them. The V gene's germline CDR1 is MNHNS and CDR2 SASEGT. This CDR3 has 15 residues.

The J gene is TRBJ2-7, the V gene TRBV5-1; a possible D gene is TRBD1 (5 bases). Germline assignment: CDR1 SGHRS and CDR2 YFSETQ. The CDR3 covers 14 residues. The V end lost 1 base, the J end lost 4 bases, and 12 bases lay between the germline ends. CDR3 sequence reads: CASSLQGAGYEQYF. As DNA, the CDR3 is TGCGCCAGCAGCTTGCAGGGCGCAGGGTACGAGCAGTACTTC.

The J gene is TRBJ2-7, the V gene TRBV5-6; 11 positions match TRBD2. The CDR3 totals 15 residues. Germline loops: CDR1 SGHDT, CDR2 YYEEEE. Unmatched junction bases numbered 6, after V lost 4 bases and J lost 3 bases. CDR3 coding DNA: TGTGCCAGCAGCAACTACGGGACTAGCGGCTACGAGCAGTACTTC. It specifies CASSNYGTSGYEQYF. The full variable domain, with the rest looked up from reference TRBV5-6 and TRBJ2-7, is DAGVTQSPTHLIKTRGQQVTLRCSPKSGHDTVSWYQQALGQGPQFIFQYYEEEERQRGNFPDRFSGHQFPNYSSELNVNALLLGDSALYLCASSNYGTSGYEQYFGPGTRLTVT.

The rearrangement joins TRBV5-6 to TRBJ1-4; D is unresolved. The CDR3 runs to 18 residues. Germline CDR1 is SGHDT and CDR2 is YYEEEE. V was clipped by 3 bases and J by 0 bases, with 18 bases between them. The DNA of the CDR3 is TGTGCCAGCAGCTCCCTCGACCTGAACTCTGCAACTAATGAAAAACTGTTTTTT. Translated: CASSSLDLNSATNEKLFF. The full variable domain, its missing parts supplied by reference TRBV5-6 and TRBJ1-4, is DAGVTQSPTHLIKTRGQQVTLRCSPKSGHDTVSWYQQALGQGPQFIFQYYEEEERQRGNFPDRFSGHQFPNYSSELNVNALLLGDSALYLCASSSLDLNSATNEKLFFGSGTQLSVL.

The chain combines TRBV27 with TRBJ1-5, with D maybe TRBD1 (5 bases). Per germline, CDR1 MNHEY and CDR2 SMNVEV (reference sequence). This CDR3 has 13 amino acids. Trimming stripped 3 bases from V and 9 bases from J, with 12 bases between. CDR3 coding DNA: TGTGCCAGCAGTTTTTCGGGGCCGCGGCCCCAGCATTTT. Amino acid sequence: CASSFSGPRPQHF.

This chain links TRBV5-1 with TRBJ2-3; 7 nucleotides agree with TRBD2. CDR3 length equals 14 residues. The V gene end was trimmed by 4 bases and the J gene end by 1 base; junction bases not matched to a gene: 3. CDR1 is SGHRS, CDR2 YFSETQ, per germline. Written as DNA, the CDR3 is TGCGCCAGCAGCCCCGGACTAGGCACAGATACGCAGTATTTT. It specifies CASSPGLGTDTQYF.

The V call is TRBV27, the J call TRBJ2-7, with D hard to call. The CDR3 sequence is 14 residues long. CDR1 and CDR2 (germline): MNHEY, SMNVEV (reference sequence). Trimming cost V 3 bases and J 5 bases, with 14 bases left between them. CDR3 sequence reads: CASSFHRAVNEQYF. CDR3 nucleotide sequence: TGTGCCAGCAGTTTCCACCGGGCGGTCAACGAGCAGTACTTC.

This clone was counted only a few times. The CDR3 spells CASSNQQGLGNTIYF. CDR3 DNA sequence: TGTGCCAGCAGCAACCAACAGGGGCTTGGAAACACCATATATTTT. The gene calls are TRBV11-3 and TRBJ1-3; 7 nucleotides agree with TRBD1. CDR3 length equals 15 residues. V shed 5 bases and J 3 bases; nucleotides not matched to a gene: 7. CDR1 is SGHNT, CDR2 YENEEA, per germline.

V and J are TRBV6-1 and TRBJ1-1; 7 bases match TRBD1. The CDR3 is 15 residues long. The V segment lost 7 bases and the J segment 0 bases; nucleotides outside the gene matches: 8. Germline values: CDR1 MNHNS, CDR2 SASEGT. The CDR3: CASKGGLLMNTEAFF. The CDR3 bases are TGTGCCAGCAAAGGGGGCCTCCTTATGAACACTGAAGCTTTCTTT.

The rearrangement uses TRBV5-4 and TRBJ2-7; D possibly corresponds to TRBD1 (5 bases). V lost 3 bases to trimming and J lost 3 bases, with 13 bases between them. Germline CDR1 reads SGHNT; CDR2 reads YYREEE (reference sequence). This CDR3 has 14 residues. The CDR3 nucleotides are TGTGCCAGCAGCTCAGGGCTGAACAGCTACGAGCAGTACTTC. This sequence encodes CASSSGLNSYEQYF.

The rearrangement joins TRBV29-1 to TRBJ2-2, with D perhaps matching TRBD2 (6 bases). V lost 3 bases, J lost 3 bases, and 11 bases lay in between. Germline CDR1 reads SQVTM; CDR2 reads ANQGSEA. This CDR3 has 14 residues. This CDR3 is CSVEVGGYTGELFF. The CDR3 DNA reads TGCAGCGTTGAGGTCGGGGGTTACACCGGGGAGCTGTTTTTT.

In this sample, this clone turned up once. This chain connects TRBV11-3 to TRBJ2-1, with 13 bases aligning to TRBD2. Germline CDR1 reads SGHNT; CDR2 reads YENEEA. The CDR3 is 18 residues long. Germline trimming cut 8 bases from V and 6 bases from J; bases unmatched to any gene: 16. The DNA of the CDR3 is TGTGCCAGCGCACGGACTAGCGGGAGTTGGTCGGTCAGCAATGAGCAGTTCTTC. Amino acid sequence: CASARTSGSWSVSNEQFF.

The rearrangement joins TRBV21-1 to TRBJ2-3; the listed D gene, TRBD2, was not tested against the DNA. TRBV21-1 has pseudogene status. The CDR3 has 14 residues. CDR3: CAREAGRGTDTQYF. The CDR3 DNA is TGTGCCCGGGAGGCGGGCCGAGGGACAGATACGCAGTATTTT.

This chain joins TRBV27 and TRBJ2-2, with unresolved D. V was cut by 3 bases and J by 9 bases, with 11 bases left in between. This CDR3 region has 13 residues. Germline loops: CDR1 MNHEY, CDR2 SMNVEV (reference sequence). CDR3 in DNA: TGTGCCAGCAGTTTTCGAGAGCCTCGGGAGCTGTTTTTT. This gives the protein CASSFREPRELFF.

The chain joins TRBV25-1 to TRBJ1-3, with TRBD1 as a possible D gene (5 bases). The ends were cut back, 2 bases at V and 3 bases at J, with 14 bases in the middle. The CDR3 covers 16 residues. CDR1 is MGHDK and CDR2 is SYGVNS in the germline V gene. CDR3 protein: CASSELGGTRGNTIYF. The CDR3 DNA sequence: TGTGCCAGCAGTGAACTAGGCGGGACTCGTGGAAACACCATATATTTT.

About this clone: At one end the junction does not follow the germline gene, possibly because of a read error. The chain combines TRBV15 with TRBJ2-5; the D gene could be TRBD1 or TRBD2 (5 bases each). The CDR3 spans 13 residues. Germline values: CDR1 LNHNV, CDR2 YYDKDF (reference sequence). Here the CDR3 reads CATSRGDQETQYF. In DNA form, the CDR3 reads TGTGCCACCAGCAGAGGGGACCAGGAGACCCAGTACTTC. Combining the CDR3 with reference TRBV15 and TRBJ2-5 gives the whole variable domain DAMVIQNPRYQVTQFGKPVTLSCSQTLNHNVMYWYQQKSSQAPKLLFHYYDKDFNNEADTPDNFQSRRPNTSFCFLDIRSPGLGDTAMYLCATSRGDQETQYFGPGTRLLVL.

In the case of this clone: The same CDR3 is also encoded by other DNA sequences in this sample. This chain links TRBV5-6 with TRBJ2-5; possibly TRBD1 for D (6 bases). V lost 0 bases and J 5 bases, leaving 11 bases between the germline ends. CDR3 size: 14 residues. Germline loops: CDR1 SGHDT, CDR2 YYEEEE. CDR3 DNA sequence: TGTGCCAGCAGCTTGGGCAGGGGAAAGGAGACCCAGTACTTC. The encoded protein is CASSLGRGKETQYF. The complete variable domain, with remaining parts taken from reference TRBV5-6 and TRBJ2-5, reads DAGVTQSPTHLIKTRGQQVTLRCSPKSGHDTVSWYQQALGQGPQFIFQYYEEEERQRGNFPDRFSGHQFPNYSSELNVNALLLGDSALYLCASSLGRGKETQYFGPGTRLLVL.

The V call is TRBV15, the J call TRBJ1-2; D possibly corresponds to TRBD1 (5 bases). The germline gives CDR1 LNHNV, CDR2 YYDKDF (reference sequence). Trimming shortened V by 0 bases and J by 6 bases, and 14 bases separated the two germline ends. The CDR3 sequence is 15 residues long. The CDR3 here is CATSRDGGWFDGYTF. The DNA for the CDR3 is TGTGCCACCAGCAGAGATGGGGGGTGGTTTGATGGCTACACCTTC. Supplemented by reference TRBV15 and TRBJ1-2, the full variable domain reads DAMVIQNPRYQVTQFGKPVTLSCSQTLNHNVMYWYQQKSSQAPKLLFHYYDKDFNNEADTPDNFQSRRPNTSFCFLDIRSPGLGDTAMYLCATSRDGGWFDGYTFGSGTRLTVV.